The clone carrying this TCR beta chain turned up a few times. The antigen is not known. PCR used 60 Vbeta primers and 13 Jbeta primers. Original processing notes: In a later analysis, the count reached approximately 80 million unique TCR beta chains, with approximately 11 million shared. TCRdb's copy holds only in-frame clones and misses some; the assay was immunoSEQ multiplex PCR. The DNA was the basis for D and trimming; V, J and clone size are from that table. Of 100,000 or so clones listed, about 80% were seen once; the top ten hold 5.5% to 8%. This sample is part of a study of cytomegalovirus exposure and HLA in healthy donors. The germline V and J ends were trimmed by 5 bases and 0 bases, with 11 bases remaining between them. The CDR3 runs to 16 residues. CDR1 MNHEY and CDR2 SMNVEV come from the germline V gene (reference sequence). Findings of the study overall: Later analysis identified a missense DCLRE1C variant that was linked to TCR beta V- and J-gene trimming. Among immune exposure information, only CMV serostatus was available.

This TCR derives from a man aged 25 to 40 in good health and CMV-seronegative. The gene calls are TRBV27 and TRBJ1-6, with D perhaps matching TRBD1 (5 bases). The sequencing input was PBMCs. The CDR3 loop is CASSPRTSSYNSPLHF. DNA for the CDR3: TGTGCCAGCAGTCCGAGGACAAGCTCCTATAATTCACCCCTCCACTTT.